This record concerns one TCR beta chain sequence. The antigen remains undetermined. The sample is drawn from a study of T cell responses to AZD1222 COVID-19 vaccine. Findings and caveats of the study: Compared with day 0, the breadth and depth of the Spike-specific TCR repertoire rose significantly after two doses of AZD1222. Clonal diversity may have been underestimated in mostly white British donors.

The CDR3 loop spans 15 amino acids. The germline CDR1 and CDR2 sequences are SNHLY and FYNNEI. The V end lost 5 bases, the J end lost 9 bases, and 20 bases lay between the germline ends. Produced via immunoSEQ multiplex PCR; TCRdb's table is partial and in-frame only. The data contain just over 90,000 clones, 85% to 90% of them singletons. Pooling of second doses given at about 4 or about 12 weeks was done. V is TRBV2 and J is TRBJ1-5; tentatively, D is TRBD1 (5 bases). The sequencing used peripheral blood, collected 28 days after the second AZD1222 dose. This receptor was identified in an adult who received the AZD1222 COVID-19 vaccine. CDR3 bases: TGTGCCAGCAGTCAGACGGGTCAGGGCCGAGGGCCCCAGCATTTT. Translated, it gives CASSQTGQGRGPQHF.